The clone carrying this T cell receptor (beta chain) has a count of ten or more. MiXCR, run by TCRdb on the 5' RACE reads, gives a single entry per CDR3 protein. The sample yields fewer than 250,000 distinct CDR3 sequences, 7% seen once. These data are taken from a study of identical twins. This same sample was also part of a study on yellow fever vaccine responses in identical twins.

Sequenced sample: memory (CD45RO+) T cells sorted from blood. This TCR was recovered from a young woman in good health.

CDR3 nucleotide sequence: TGCGCCAGCAGACCTAGCGGGTCCGGCTCTCCTCAAGAGACCCAGTACTTC. This sequence encodes CASRPSGSGSPQETQYF. V is TRBV5-1 and J is TRBJ2-5, with 8 bases fitting TRBD2. Trimming cost V 5 bases and J 2 bases; bases outside gene matches: 14. Looked up from germline, CDR1 is SGHRS and CDR2 is YFSETQ. The CDR3 spans 17 residues. The full variable domain, in which reference TRBV5-1 and TRBJ2-5 provide the parts outside the CDR3, is KAGVTQTPRYLIKTRGQQVTLSCSPISGHRSVSWYQQTPGQGLQFLFEYFSETQRNKGNFPGRFSGRQFSNSRSEMNVSTLELGDSALYLCASRPSGSGSPQETQYFGPGTRLLVL.